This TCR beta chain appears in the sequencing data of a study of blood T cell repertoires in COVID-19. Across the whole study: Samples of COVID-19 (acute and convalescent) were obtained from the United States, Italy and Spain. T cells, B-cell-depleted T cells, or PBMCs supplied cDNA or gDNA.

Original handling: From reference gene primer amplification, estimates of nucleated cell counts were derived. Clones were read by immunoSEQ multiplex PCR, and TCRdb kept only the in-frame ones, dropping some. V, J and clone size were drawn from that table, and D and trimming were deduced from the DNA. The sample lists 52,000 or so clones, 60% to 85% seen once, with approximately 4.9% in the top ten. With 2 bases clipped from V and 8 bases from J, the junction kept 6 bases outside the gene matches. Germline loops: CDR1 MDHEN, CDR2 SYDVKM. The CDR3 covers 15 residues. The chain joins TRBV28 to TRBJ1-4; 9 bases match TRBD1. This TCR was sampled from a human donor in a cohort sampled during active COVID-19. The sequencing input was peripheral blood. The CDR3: CASSLGGTGREKLFF. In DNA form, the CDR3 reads TGTGCCAGCAGTTTAGGCGGGACAGGGAGAGAAAAACTGTTTTTT.